The 29 T cell receptor beta chains in this list originate from one sample, sequenced in a study of shared clonotypes between healthy human individuals. Measured with immunoSEQ multiplex PCR; TCRdb has only the in-frame clones, and not every one. The table has about 330,000 clones, around two thirds seen once. The sequenced sample was memory CD4+ T cells sorted from blood. The subset is: CD45RA-negative fraction. These receptors all stem from a man younger than 40 in good health.

This clone was observed a single time. The rearrangement uses TRBV18 and TRBJ1-4; the match to TRBD1 covers 7 bases. The length of the CDR3 is 16 residues. The V segment lost 3 bases and the J segment 3 bases; nucleotides outside the gene matches: 7. The germline V gene encodes CDR1 KGHSH and CDR2 LQKENI. DNA for the CDR3: TGTGCCAGCTCACCGCAATCCGGGACAGCTAATGAAAAACTGTTTTTT. Its translation is CASSPQSGTANEKLFF.

The rearrangement joins TRBV5-8 to TRBJ1-2; D not resolved. The V gene lost 1 base and the J gene lost 5 bases, with 3 bases spanning the gap. The CDR3 runs to 11 residues. The germline CDR1 and CDR2 sequences are SGHTS and YDEGEE. CDR3 nucleotides: TGTGCCAGCAGCTTGATTTATGGCTACACCTTC. This encodes CASSLIYGYTF.

The chain is built from TRBV5-1 and TRBJ2-1, with D tentatively TRBD1 (6 bases). V was pared by 0 bases and J by 8 bases, with 9 bases between. The germline V gene encodes CDR1 SGHRS and CDR2 YFSETQ. The CDR3 length is 13 residues. The chain's CDR3 is CASSLDRADEQFF. The CDR3 DNA reads as TGCGCCAGCAGCTTGGACAGGGCCGATGAGCAGTTCTTC.

This chain connects TRBV28 to TRBJ1-5; unclear D gene. Germline V gives CDR1 MDHEN, CDR2 SYDVKM. V lost 6 bases and J lost 3, with 15 bases in between. CDR3 size: 15 residues. CDR3 loop: CASRTPRGTNQPQHF. The CDR3 DNA sequence: TGTGCCAGCAGAACCCCGCGGGGAACCAATCAGCCCCAGCATTTT.

The V call is TRBV28, the J call TRBJ2-1; TRBD2 matches at 11 bases. The CDR3 runs 16 residues. V lost 4 bases, J lost 9 bases, and 11 bases stayed unmatched. The germline gives CDR1 MDHEN, CDR2 SYDVKM. CDR3 DNA sequence: TGTGCCAGCAGTTCCATAGCGGGAGGGGAGTTCGGTGAGCAGTTCTTC. This sequence encodes CASSSIAGGEFGEQFF.

Turning to this clone: The sample carries other DNA sequences with the same CDR3. The chain combines TRBV9 with TRBJ2-5; maybe TRBD2 (6 bases). CDR3 length: 13 amino acids. Germline lookup yields CDR1 SGDLS and CDR2 YYNGEE. Between the trimmed V and J ends, which lost 0 bases and 3 bases, there was a span of 6 bases. The CDR3 here is CASSVGGEETQYF. The CDR3 nucleotides read TGTGCCAGCAGCGTAGGGGGGGAAGAGACCCAGTACTTC.

The chain recombines TRBV11-1 with TRBJ2-7, with 7 nucleotides matching TRBD2. The trim removed 3 bases at V and 3 bases at J, leaving 5 bases unmatched. CDR1 is SGHAT, CDR2 FQDESV, per germline (reference sequence). The CDR3 spans 14 residues. CDR3 sequence (DNA): TGTGCCAGCAGCTTGGGCCTAGCGGACTACGAGCAGTACTTC. Residues: CASSLGLADYEQYF.

This chain links TRBV27 with TRBJ2-3; D might be TRBD2 (5 bases). Germline V lookup: CDR1 MNHEY, CDR2 SMNVEV (reference sequence). The CDR3 has 11 residues. V lost 8 bases, J lost 6 bases, and 9 bases lay in between. The CDR3 coding sequence is TGTGCCAGCTCACGAGGGGATACGCAGTATTTT. It encodes CASSRGDTQYF.

For this clone: The same CDR3 is also encoded by other DNA sequences in this sample. The J gene is TRBJ2-3, the V gene TRBV19, with 9 bases that match TRBD1. The length of the CDR3 is 15 residues. Germline V gene lookup returns CDR1 LNHDA and CDR2 SQIVND (reference sequence). J was trimmed by 1 base and V by 6 bases; bases with no gene match: 5. This CDR3 is CASSRDRVGTDTQYF. Here the CDR3 DNA reads TGTGCCAGTAGCAGGGACAGGGTGGGCACAGATACGCAGTATTTT. Full variable domain (missing parts from reference TRBV19 and TRBJ2-3): DGGITQSPKYLFRKEGQNVTLSCEQNLNHDAMYWYRQDPGQGLRLIYYSQIVNDFQKGDIAEGYSVSREKKESFPLTVTSAQKNPTAFYLCASSRDRVGTDTQYFGPGTRLTVL.

This clone was seen a handful of times. For the CDR3, the DNA is TGCGCCAGCAGCTTGGAGTTCCAGAACACTGAAGCTTTCTTT. This gives the protein CASSLEFQNTEAFF. V gene TRBV5-1 combines with J gene TRBJ1-1; D is uncertain. CDR3 length equals 14 residues. V gave up 0 bases and J gave up 1 base, with 7 bases separating them. Per germline, CDR1 SGHRS and CDR2 YFSETQ.

This clone was counted only a few times. The genes are TRBV27 and TRBJ1-5; D may be TRBD1 (6 bases). V lost 5 bases to trimming and J lost 5 bases, with 13 bases between them. CDR1 and CDR2 (germline): MNHEY, SMNVEV (reference sequence). The CDR3 spans 14 residues. The CDR3 region has the DNA TGTGCCAGCAGTCCCAGGGGTCCTGATCAGCCCCAGCATTTT. It yields the protein CASSPRGPDQPQHF.

This rearrangement joins TRBV11-2 to TRBJ2-3; no firm D call. The CDR3 spans 12 residues. The V gene's germline CDR1 is SGHAT and CDR2 FQNNGV. V lost 6 bases and J 6 bases, leaving 10 bases between the germline ends. The CDR3 here is CASSIGRDTQYF. In DNA, the CDR3 is TGTGCCAGCAGTATAGGTCGCGATACGCAGTATTTT.

The chain uses TRBV5-4 and TRBJ2-7; weak D call: TRBD2 (6 bases). The CDR3 sequence is 14 residues long. The V end was cut by 4 bases, the J end by 4 bases, with 15 bases between. Germline CDR1 SGHNT, CDR2 YYREEE (reference sequence). In nucleotides, the CDR3 is TGTGCCAGCAGCCCCGCCGGGAGCCGTTACGAGCAGTACTTC. It specifies CASSPAGSRYEQYF.

In this sample, this clone turned up a few times. This chain joins TRBV5-5 and TRBJ1-1; D not certain. The CDR3 is made up of 13 amino acids. CDR1 and CDR2 from the germline V gene are SGHKS and YYEKEE (reference sequence). V lost 3 bases and J lost 6, with 12 bases in between. The CDR3 reads CASSYTEVSEAFF. The CDR3 DNA follows: TGTGCCAGCAGCTACACAGAGGTTTCTGAAGCTTTCTTT.

The chain employs TRBV18 and TRBJ2-2, with TRBD1 as a possible D gene (5 bases). This CDR3 region has 17 residues. Trimming shortened V by 6 bases and J by 0 bases, and 17 bases separated the two germline ends. Germline V gene sequence: CDR1 KGHSH, CDR2 LQKENI. In DNA form, the CDR3 reads TGTGCCAGCTCCCAATTGAGGCAGGGAACGAACACCGGGGAGCTGTTTTTT. As protein: CASSQLRQGTNTGELFF.

The chain carries TRBV28 and TRBJ1-4; D is perhaps TRBD1 (6 bases). CDR1 is MDHEN and CDR2 is SYDVKM in the germline V gene. The CDR3 loop spans 14 amino acids. The germline V and J ends were trimmed by 7 bases and 1 base, with 10 bases remaining between them. The CDR3 DNA sequence: TGTGCCAGCAAGGGGGGCGAAACTAATGAAAAACTGTTTTTT. Residues: CASKGGETNEKLFF.

The V and J genes are TRBV12-5 and TRBJ2-1, with D tentatively TRBD1 (5 bases). From germline, CDR1 is LGHNT and CDR2 FRNRAP. The CDR3 spans 12 residues. V lost 5 bases, J lost 9 bases, and 11 bases lay in between. The CDR3 DNA follows: TGTGCTAGTGGTGCCAGGGATGGTGAGCAGTTCTTC. Encoded protein: CASGARDGEQFF.

In this sample, this clone turned up a few times. Its ends do not fully match the called genes, so a read error is possible. The chain is built from TRBV6-1 and TRBJ1-1; no reliable D call. This CDR3 contains 16 residues. Germline values: CDR1 MNHNS, CDR2 SASEGT. The CDR3 sequence is CASREDHRGMNTEAFF. CDR3 nucleotides: TGTGCCAGCAGAGAAGATCACCGGGGTATGAACACTGAAGCTTTCTTT.

The V and J genes are TRBV10-3 and TRBJ1-5; D is possibly TRBD1 (6 bases). Trimming left V 10 bases short and J 2 bases short, with 9 bases between. CDR1 and CDR2 from the germline V gene are ENHRY and SYGVKD. The CDR3 extends over 12 amino acids. This CDR3 reads CATRGGNQPQHF. In DNA form, the CDR3 reads TGTGCCACCAGGGGTGGCAATCAGCCCCAGCATTTT.

The rearrangement links TRBV5-4 to TRBJ2-3; 9 bases align to TRBD1. Trimming took 4 bases from V and 2 from J; bases not matched to a gene: 11. Germline CDR1 reads SGHNT; CDR2 reads YYREEE (reference sequence). This CDR3 contains 17 residues. The CDR3 here is CASSPPPGQGITDTQYF. The CDR3 DNA reads as TGTGCCAGCAGCCCCCCCCCGGGACAGGGAATCACAGATACGCAGTATTTT.

The chain employs TRBV5-6 and TRBJ2-7, with 14 bases matching TRBD2. This CDR3 spans 16 amino acids. Losses at the gene ends were 0 bases for V and 5 bases for J; bases not matched to a gene: 4. Germline values: CDR1 SGHDT, CDR2 YYEEEE. This CDR3 is CASSLGLAGGPHEQYF. In nucleotides, the CDR3 is TGTGCCAGCAGCTTGGGACTAGCGGGAGGGCCCCACGAGCAGTACTTC.

Here the CDR3 DNA reads TGTGCCAGCAGCTCCCTAATTGTAGCGGGAGGGTACAATGAGCAGTTCTTC. Encoded protein: CASSSLIVAGGYNEQFF. The chain employs TRBV7-2 and TRBJ2-1; 11 bases are shared with TRBD2. The V and J ends lost 4 bases and 4 bases, in that order; junction bases with no gene match: 9. Germline CDR1 and CDR2: SGHTA and FQGNSA. The CDR3 length is 17 residues.

Turning to this clone: Distinct nucleotide sequences in the sample also encode this CDR3. J is TRBJ2-7 and V is TRBV6-5, with D perhaps matching TRBD2 (6 bases). CDR1 and CDR2 (germline): MNHEY, SVGAGI. The ends were cut back, 2 bases at V and 4 bases at J, with 9 bases in the middle. This CDR3 is built from 13 residues. The DNA of the CDR3 is TGTGCCAGCAGTTACAGGGAGGATTACGAGCAGTACTTC. Its translation is CASSYREDYEQYF.

The genes are TRBV18 and TRBJ1-5, with D uncertain. Trimming cost V 1 base and J 6 bases, with 7 bases left between them. Germline V gene lookup returns CDR1 KGHSH and CDR2 LQKENI. The CDR3 covers 13 residues. CDR3 sequence reads: CASSPQGGQPQHF. The CDR3, as DNA: TGTGCCAGCTCACCACAGGGCGGTCAGCCCCAGCATTTT.

The rearrangement joins TRBV14 to TRBJ2-3; D may be TRBD1 or TRBD2 (5 bases each). Trimming pared 3 bases from V and 10 bases from J, leaving 20 bases between. Per the germline V gene, CDR1 is SGHDN and CDR2 is FVKESK. This CDR3 has 15 amino acids. DNA for the CDR3: TGTGCCAGCAGCCAGGGGGTTGGTCCCTGGGGTTCGCAGTATTTT. Residues: CASSQGVGPWGSQYF.

This clone has a handful of counts. As DNA, the CDR3 is TGTGCCAGCAGCGGGGGCGTCTTGGGGAACACCGGGGAGCTGTTTTTT. This sequence encodes CASSGGVLGNTGELFF. The V gene is TRBV25-1, the J gene TRBJ2-2; D may match TRBD1 or TRBD2 (6 bases each). Per germline, CDR1 MGHDK and CDR2 SYGVNS. The CDR3 runs 16 residues. Deletions cut 6 bases from V and 1 base from J, with 15 bases between. Full variable domain (outside the CDR3, taken from reference TRBV25-1 and TRBJ2-2): EADIYQTPRYLVIGTGKKITLECSQTMGHDKMYWYQQDPGMELHLIHYSYGVNSTEKGDLSSESTVSRIRTEHFPLTLESARPSHTSQYLCASSGGVLGNTGELFFGEGSRLTVL.

The chain recombines TRBV19 with TRBJ2-7, with 8 nucleotides matching TRBD2. Germline V gene sequence: CDR1 LNHDA, CDR2 SQIVND (reference sequence). J lost 1 base, V lost 4 bases, and 6 bases had no gene match. This CDR3 contains 15 residues. The CDR3 here is CASSRKRERSYEQYF. CDR3 in DNA: TGTGCCAGTAGTAGAAAGCGGGAGAGATCCTACGAGCAGTACTTC.

This clone has just a few counts. Within the sample, other DNA sequences also encode this same CDR3. V is TRBV6-1 and J is TRBJ2-7, with D possibly matching TRBD2 (5 bases). The germline gives CDR1 MNHNS, CDR2 SASEGT. V was pared by 1 base and J by 3 bases, with 16 bases between. This CDR3 is built from 16 residues. The CDR3 protein is CASSEGPSGQLYEQYF. CDR3 bases: TGTGCCAGCAGTGAAGGGCCGAGCGGTCAACTCTACGAGCAGTACTTC.

This clone was counted a few times. The rearrangement links TRBV2 to TRBJ2-7; 9 bases match TRBD1. The CDR3 covers 15 residues. Germline assignment: CDR1 SNHLY and CDR2 FYNNEI. V shed 5 bases, J shed 2 bases, and the junction held 7 bases outside the gene matches. The CDR3 is CASSRDREITYEQYF. The CDR3 region has the DNA TGTGCCAGCAGTAGGGACAGGGAAATAACCTACGAGCAGTACTTC. The whole variable domain, filled in from reference TRBV2 and TRBJ2-7, reads EPEVTQTPSHQVTQMGQEVILRCVPISNHLYFYWYRQILGQKVEFLVSFYNNEISEKSEIFDDQFSVERPDGSNFTLKIRSTKLEDSAMYFCASSRDREITYEQYFGPGTRLTVT.